The source of this TCR beta chain is a study of blood T cell repertoires in COVID-19. About the research overall: COVID-19 samples, acute and convalescent, were from the United States, Italy and Spain. T cells, B-cell-depleted T cells, or PBMCs supplied cDNA or gDNA.

V dropped 5 bases and J dropped 2; count of bases not matched to a gene: 6. Germline lookup yields CDR1 LGHNA and CDR2 YSLEER. CDR3 length: 16 residues. The method was immunoSEQ multiplex PCR; TCRdb's version includes in-frame clones alone and lacks a portion of them. Of roughly 53,000 clones listed, 90% are singletons. The rearrangement links TRBV4-3 to TRBJ2-3, with 11 bases lining up with TRBD2. Material for sequencing was peripheral blood. The TCR originated in a human donor in a cohort sampled during active COVID-19. CDR3 sequence (DNA): TGCGCCAGCAGCGCTTGGACTAGCGGGTACACAGATACGCAGTATTTT. This translates into CASSAWTSGYTDTQYF.